This TCR beta chain came from a study of beta chain features in type 1 diabetes. Study-level information: Patients shared similar age, gender and cell yields with healthy donors.

Expressed TCRB transcripts were sequenced, since all the RNA that had been isolated was reverse transcribed. Data came from immunoSEQ multiplex PCR; TCRdb stores just in-frame clones and leaves some out. This sample has a few hundred thousand clones; roughly 11% occur once, and the top ten carry just over 0.015%. V was clipped by 1 base and J by 5 bases; unmatched bases: 14. This CDR3 region has 18 residues. The germline V gene encodes CDR1 LGHNA and CDR2 YNFKEQ. Post-sort purity exceeded 95% for all sorted populations. The chain is built from TRBV4-2 and TRBJ2-5; 9 nucleotides agree with TRBD2. Specimen: naive CD4+ T cells from blood. This clonotype originated in a woman aged 25 to 45 in good health. CDR3 sequence (DNA): TGTGCCAGCAGCCAAGGAGCGCTAGCGGGGCGTCTGAGGGAGACCCAGTACTTC. Protein: CASSQGALAGRLRETQYF.